These 26 T cell receptor beta chains came from one sample sequenced in a study of T cells in tumors after PD-1 blockade. Clones were sequenced by immunoSEQ multiplex PCR, and TCRdb holds only the in-frame ones, with some missing. The sample holds around 45,000 clones, approximately 79% seen once. Here the sequenced sample was PBMCs, taken before anti-PD-1 treatment. Receptors were obtained from a human donor with basal cell carcinoma.

The chain couples TRBV3-1 (or the pseudogene TRBV3-2) to TRBJ2-7; D gene ambiguous. The CDR3 has 12 residues. Germline V gives CDR1 LGHDT, CDR2 YNNKEL (reference sequence). Between the trimmed V and J ends, which lost 6 bases and 6 bases, there was a span of 12 bases. The CDR3 DNA reads as TGTGCCAGCAGTCCGTTGGGCGGCGAGCAGTACTTC. Residues: CASSPLGGEQYF.

The chain joins TRBV27 to TRBJ2-2; 7 nucleotides line up with TRBD2. The CDR3 extends over 22 amino acids. V was clipped by 3 bases and J by 0 bases; unmatched bases: 22. Germline CDR1 reads MNHEY; CDR2 reads SMNVEV (reference sequence). CDR3 DNA sequence: TGTGCCAGCAGTTTTAATCTCAAGCGGGGTCTCCTTTTGGATTCGAACACCGGGGAGCTGTTTTTT. It yields the protein CASSFNLKRGLLLDSNTGELFF.

The rearrangement joins TRBV7-8 to TRBJ1-5; 8 positions agree with TRBD1. CDR3 length: 17 amino acids. The germline gives CDR1 SGHVS, CDR2 FQNEAQ. Germline trimming cut 0 bases from V and 7 bases from J; bases unmatched to any gene: 11. CDR3: CASSLAYRTGRGQPQHF. The CDR3 region has the DNA TGTGCCAGCAGCTTAGCCTATCGGACAGGGAGGGGACAGCCCCAGCATTTT.

In this sample, this clone turned up a few times. CDR3 in DNA: TGCGCCAGCAGCCAAGGCGAAACGGGGGGATCCGGGGAGCTGTTTTTT. Translating it yields CASSQGETGGSGELFF. The rearrangement joins TRBV4-1 to TRBJ2-2; 7 nucleotides match TRBD2. The germline V gene encodes CDR1 MGHRA and CDR2 YSYEKL. Unmatched junction bases numbered 8, after V lost 1 base and J lost 6 bases. The CDR3 contains 16 residues.

The V and J genes are TRBV3-1 (or the pseudogene TRBV3-2) and TRBJ1-2; tentative D call: TRBD1 (5 bases). V was pared by 3 bases and J by 6 bases, with 14 bases between. This CDR3 region has 14 residues. In germline, CDR1 is LGHDT, CDR2 YNNKEL (reference sequence). The CDR3 coding sequence is TGTGCCAGCAGCCAGTATGCAGGGAGTCATGGCTACACCTTC. Amino acids: CASSQYAGSHGYTF.

This sequence joins TRBV25-1 and TRBJ1-1; tentative D call: TRBD1 (6 bases). The CDR3 spans 13 residues. CDR1 and CDR2 from the germline V gene are MGHDK and SYGVNS. Deletions cut 5 bases from V and 5 bases from J, with 12 bases between. The DNA for the CDR3 is TGTGCCAGCAGTTTACAGGGAGGAACTGAAGCTTTCTTT. Residues: CASSLQGGTEAFF.

J is TRBJ1-1 and V is TRBV30; TRBD1 is a possible D gene (5 bases). CDR3 length: 13 amino acids. Germline CDR1 GTSNPN, CDR2 SVGIG (reference sequence). The V gene lost 2 bases and the J gene lost 2 bases, with 9 bases spanning the gap. This CDR3 reads CAWSPGHNTEAFF. The CDR3 coding sequence is TGTGCCTGGAGTCCAGGGCACAACACTGAAGCTTTCTTT.

The chain recombines TRBV2 with TRBJ2-2; D not resolved. Trimming cost V 4 bases and J 8 bases, with 8 bases left between them. The CDR3 length is 12 residues. From germline, CDR1 is SNHLY and CDR2 FYNNEI. The CDR3 coding sequence is TGTGCCAGCAGTGTCGAGGCTGGGGAGCTGTTTTTT. Its protein is CASSVEAGELFF.

CDR3 residues: CASSPRREGYAFF. In nucleotides, the CDR3 is TGTGCCAGCAGCCCCCGTCGGGAGGGGTATGCTTTCTTT. The chain couples TRBV7-9 to TRBJ1-1; a weak D match, TRBD1 (5 bases). Deletions cut 5 bases from V and 11 bases from J, with 18 bases between. The length of the CDR3 is 13 residues. CDR1 SEHNR and CDR2 FQNEAQ come from the germline V gene (reference sequence).

The sample holds many counts of this clone. The rearrangement links TRBV29-1 to TRBJ2-5, with 13 bases fitting TRBD2. CDR3 length: 15 residues. V shed 7 bases and J 3 bases; nucleotides not matched to a gene: 8. Germline V CDR1 and CDR2: SQVTM, ANQGSEA. The CDR3 bases are TGCAGCGCTCGGACTAGCGGGGGTGCTAAAGAGACCCAGTACTTC. It codes for CSARTSGGAKETQYF.

This clone was recorded a few times. J is TRBJ1-4 and V is TRBV7-9, with a possible D match to TRBD1 (5 bases). Germline CDR1 is SEHNR and CDR2 is FQNEAQ (reference sequence). This CDR3 spans 14 amino acids. V gave up 1 base and J gave up 11 bases, with 14 bases separating them. CDR3 nucleotides: TGTGCCAGCAGCTTAGGAGGCCAGGGTAACAAACTGTTTTTT. Translated: CASSLGGQGNKLFF.

Relative to its sample, this clone is medium-sized (0.01 to 0.1%). V is TRBV2 and J is TRBJ2-7; D remains ambiguous. This CDR3 region has 11 residues. V was clipped by 5 bases and J by 3 bases, with 5 bases between them. In germline, CDR1 is SNHLY, CDR2 FYNNEI. The CDR3 DNA is TGTGCCAGCAGTCCCTACTACGAGCAGTACTTC. Amino acid sequence: CASSPYYEQYF.

V and J are TRBV2 and TRBJ2-7; no reliable D call. The germline V gene encodes CDR1 SNHLY and CDR2 FYNNEI. Trimming left V 3 bases short and J 1 base short, with 10 bases between. The CDR3 contains 14 residues. The CDR3 loop is CASSDLAASYEQYF. CDR3 nucleotide sequence: TGTGCCAGCAGTGATTTGGCAGCGTCCTACGAGCAGTACTTC.

This sequence joins TRBV7-9 and TRBJ2-1, with D perhaps matching TRBD2 (6 bases). Germline CDR1 and CDR2: SEHNR and FQNEAQ (reference sequence). This CDR3 has 15 amino acids. V shed 5 bases and J shed 4 bases, with 15 bases lying between them. CDR3 DNA: TGTGCCAGCAGCCCTGGGTTAGCGGCTTACAATGAGCAGTTCTTC. Its translation: CASSPGLAAYNEQFF. Full variable domain (remainder filled in from reference TRBV7-9 and TRBJ2-1): DTGVSQNPRHKITKRGQNVTFRCDPISEHNRLYWYRQTLGQGPEFLTYFQNEAQLEKSRLLSDRFSAERPKGSFSTLEIQRTEQGDSAMYLCASSPGLAAYNEQFFGPGTRLTVL.

The chain carries TRBV20-1 and TRBJ2-1; no reliable D call. The germline CDR1 and CDR2 sequences are DFQATT and SNEGSKA (reference sequence). This CDR3 region has 13 residues. V was pared by 3 bases and J by 5 bases, with 11 bases between. CDR3 loop: CSASSGRNNEQFF. DNA for the CDR3: TGCAGTGCTAGTTCCGGACGTAACAATGAGCAGTTCTTC.

This clone was seen a handful of times. The V and J genes are TRBV5-1 and TRBJ1-6; D gene uncertain. CDR3 length: 15 amino acids. Germline lookup yields CDR1 SGHRS and CDR2 YFSETQ. V was shortened by 0 bases and J by 6 bases, with 10 bases between the two germline ends. CDR3 in amino acids: CASSLGLGRNSPLHF. The CDR3 coding sequence is TGCGCCAGCAGCTTGGGACTAGGGCGTAATTCACCCCTCCACTTT.

On this clone: The junction and the germline gene differ at one end; a read error may be behind it. V and J are TRBV3-1 (or the pseudogene TRBV3-2) and TRBJ2-7, with TRBD2 matching 16 bases. The CDR3 consists of 15 residues. CDR1 and CDR2 from the germline V gene are LGHDT and YNNKEL (reference sequence). CDR3 DNA sequence: TGTGCCAGCAGCCAAGAAGGGACTAGCGGGAGGGCCCTCGCCTTC. This codes for CASSQEGTSGRALAF.

This chain uses TRBV5-1 with TRBJ1-1, with 8 bases lining up with TRBD1. CDR1 and CDR2 from the germline V gene are SGHRS and YFSETQ. Germline trimming cut 3 bases from V and 6 bases from J; bases unmatched to any gene: 4. This CDR3 has 13 amino acids. The CDR3 region has the DNA TGCGCCAGCAGCTCCGCGGGACAGGCTGAAGCTTTCTTT. Amino acid sequence: CASSSAGQAEAFF. The full variable domain, completed using reference TRBV5-1 and TRBJ1-1, is KAGVTQTPRYLIKTRGQQVTLSCSPISGHRSVSWYQQTPGQGLQFLFEYFSETQRNKGNFPGRFSGRQFSNSRSEMNVSTLELGDSALYLCASSSAGQAEAFFGQGTRLTVV.

The chain carries TRBV2 and TRBJ2-7; D remains unclear. The length of the CDR3 is 12 residues. V dropped 0 bases and J dropped 4 bases, with 4 bases sitting between them. In germline, CDR1 is SNHLY, CDR2 FYNNEI. CDR3 residues: CASSEARYEQYF. Written as DNA, the CDR3 is TGTGCCAGCAGTGAAGCAAGGTACGAGCAGTACTTC.

The chain is built from TRBV6-2 or TRBV6-3 and TRBJ2-7; TRBD2 is a possible D gene (5 bases). The length of the CDR3 is 12 residues. V was trimmed by 2 bases and J by 9 bases, leaving 11 bases between them. Germline V gene data show CDR1 as MNHEY and CDR2 as SVGEGT. The CDR3 here is CASSYAGMGQYF. CDR3 sequence (DNA): TGTGCCAGCAGTTACGCGGGCATGGGGCAGTACTTC.

This clone appeared once. The CDR3 sequence is CASSAVGGSTDTQYF. The CDR3 nucleotides read TGTGCCAGCAGCGCAGTGGGAGGGAGCACAGATACGCAGTATTTT. J is TRBJ2-3 and V is TRBV2; 7 nucleotides match TRBD2. Germline assignment: CDR1 SNHLY and CDR2 FYNNEI. V lost 6 bases to trimming and J lost 0 bases; unmatched junction nucleotides: 6. The CDR3 has 15 amino acids. Combining the CDR3 with reference TRBV2 and TRBJ2-3 gives the whole variable domain EPEVTQTPSHQVTQMGQEVILRCVPISNHLYFYWYRQILGQKVEFLVSFYNNEISEKSEIFDDQFSVERPDGSNFTLKIRSTKLEDSAMYFCASSAVGGSTDTQYFGPGTRLTVL.

J is TRBJ2-1 and V is TRBV10-1, with a possible D match to TRBD1 (5 bases). The germline gives CDR1 WNHNN, CDR2 SYGVQD (reference sequence). This CDR3 has 14 amino acids. V dropped 5 bases and J dropped 8 bases, with 16 bases sitting between them. Written as DNA, the CDR3 is TGCGCCAGCAGTCGTATCCCCAGGGTTGATGAGCAGTTCTTC. Translation: CASSRIPRVDEQFF.

The gene calls are TRBV28 and TRBJ2-7; 7 bases agree with TRBD2. The CDR3 extends over 14 amino acids. Germline trimming cut 8 bases from V and 2 bases from J; bases unmatched to any gene: 9. Germline V gene lookup returns CDR1 MDHEN and CDR2 SYDVKM. This chain's CDR3 is CASVLQRGPYEQYF. The DNA for the CDR3 is TGTGCCAGCGTCCTCCAGCGGGGCCCCTACGAGCAGTACTTC. Combining the CDR3 with reference TRBV28 and TRBJ2-7 gives the whole variable domain DVKVTQSSRYLVKRTGEKVFLECVQDMDHENMFWYRQDPGLGLRLIYFSYDVKMKEKGDIPEGYSVSREKKERFSLILESASTNQTSMYLCASVLQRGPYEQYFGPGTRLTVT.

This chain links TRBV5-1 with TRBJ1-4, with D perhaps TRBD1 (5 bases). Germline V gene data show CDR1 as SGHRS and CDR2 as YFSETQ. The CDR3 extends over 16 amino acids. The V end was cut by 4 bases, the J end by 2 bases, with 15 bases between. This chain's CDR3 is CASSPNPPGTNEKLFF. As DNA, the CDR3 is TGCGCCAGCAGCCCTAATCCGCCAGGGACTAATGAAAAACTGTTTTTT.

V and J are TRBV19 and TRBJ2-7; 13 nucleotides agree with TRBD2. In germline, CDR1 is LNHDA, CDR2 SQIVND (reference sequence). The CDR3 is 14 residues long. The trim removed 6 bases at V and 6 bases at J, leaving 5 bases unmatched. CDR3 DNA: TGTGCCAGTAGCCGGACTAGCGGGAGCCGCGAGCAGTACTTC. Its translation is CASSRTSGSREQYF.

The chain couples TRBV5-1 to TRBJ1-1, with D maybe TRBD1 (6 bases). Germline V gene data show CDR1 as SGHRS and CDR2 as YFSETQ. V was shortened by 2 bases and J by 1 base, with 9 bases between the two germline ends. The CDR3 totals 14 residues. The CDR3 bases are TGCGCCAGCAGCTTTGGGGGCCCGAACACTGAAGCTTTCTTT. This sequence encodes CASSFGGPNTEAFF.